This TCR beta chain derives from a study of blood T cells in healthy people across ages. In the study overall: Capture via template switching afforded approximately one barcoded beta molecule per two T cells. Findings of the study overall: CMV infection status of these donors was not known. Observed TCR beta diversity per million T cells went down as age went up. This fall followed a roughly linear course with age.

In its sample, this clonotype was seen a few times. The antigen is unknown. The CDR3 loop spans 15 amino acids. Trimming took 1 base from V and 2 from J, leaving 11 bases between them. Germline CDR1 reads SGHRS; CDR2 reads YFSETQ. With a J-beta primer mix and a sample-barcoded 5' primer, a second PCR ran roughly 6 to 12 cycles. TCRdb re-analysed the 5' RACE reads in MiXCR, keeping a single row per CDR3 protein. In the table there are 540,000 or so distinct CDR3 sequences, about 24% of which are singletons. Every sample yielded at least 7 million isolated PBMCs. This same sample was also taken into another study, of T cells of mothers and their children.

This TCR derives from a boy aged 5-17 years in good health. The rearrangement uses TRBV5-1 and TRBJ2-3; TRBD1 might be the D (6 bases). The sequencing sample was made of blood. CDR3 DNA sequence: TGCGCCAGCAGCTTGAGGGGACATCTCACAGATACGCAGTATTTT. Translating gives CASSLRGHLTDTQYF. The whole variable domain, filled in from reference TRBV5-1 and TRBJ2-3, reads KAGVTQTPRYLIKTRGQQVTLSCSPISGHRSVSWYQQTPGQGLQFLFEYFSETQRNKGNFPGRFSGRQFSNSRSEMNVSTLELGDSALYLCASSLRGHLTDTQYFGPGTRLTVL.